This T cell receptor (beta chain) was recorded in a study of radiotherapy plus CTLA-4 blockade in lung cancer. As for the study in general: Objective responses were documented in around a sixth of patients, with disease control in about 29%.

Data came from immunoSEQ multiplex PCR; TCRdb stores just in-frame clones and leaves some out. The sample contains 55,000 to 80,000 clones, roughly 91% of which appear only once. This clone was observed a single time. The antigen is unknown. The study, taken as a whole, reports: Interferon-beta and early blood T cell clone dynamics reportedly predicted response best. Radiotherapy was combined with ipilimumab, and tumor-derived TCR clones then expanded in blood.

Focal radiation and CTLA-4 blockade (ipilimumab) were tested in chemo-refractory metastatic non-small-cell lung cancer patients. The CDR3 covers 17 residues. Looked up from germline, CDR1 is SGHNT and CDR2 is YYREEE (reference sequence). The ends were cut back, 5 bases at V and 4 bases at J, with 24 bases in the middle. The material sequenced was peripheral blood, taken from a patient treated with radiotherapy plus ipilimumab. The receptor was isolated from a human donor with non-small cell lung cancer that progressed on radiotherapy plus ipilimumab. The V call is TRBV5-4, the J call TRBJ2-5, with D perhaps matching TRBD1 (6 bases). Here the CDR3 reads CASSSKGGRGGRETQYF. CDR3 in DNA: TGTGCCAGCAGTTCAAAAGGGGGACGCGGTGGGAGAGAGACCCAGTACTTC.